Each of the 11 T cell receptor beta chains below was sequenced from the same sample in a study of beta chain features in type 1 diabetes. Broader study findings: Moderate yet significant TCRB CDR3 shortening was seen in Type 1 diabetes patients in all four CD4+ subsets.

The whole isolated RNA underwent reverse transcription, so sequencing captured expressed TCRB transcripts. Some clones are missing from TCRdb's copy, which holds only in-frame ones; the method was immunoSEQ multiplex PCR. In the table there are 350,000 to 450,000 clones, over 9.5% of which are singletons. What these receptors recognize is not known. Input material: naive CD4+ T cells from blood. These receptors all stem from a woman between 18 and 30 years old with type 1 diabetes.

The chain recombines TRBV18 with TRBJ2-2, with D maybe TRBD1 (5 bases). The CDR3 length is 12 residues. Germline CDR1 reads KGHSH; CDR2 reads LQKENI. V lost 2 bases and J lost 7, with 5 bases in between. In DNA, the CDR3 is TGTGCCAGCTCACCAGACAGCGGGGAGCTGTTTTTT. Encoded protein: CASSPDSGELFF. Full variable domain (missing parts from reference TRBV18 and TRBJ2-2): NAGVMQNPRHLVRRRGQEARLRCSPMKGHSHVYWYRQLPEEGLKFMVYLQKENIIDESGMPKERFSAEFPKEGPSILRIQQVVRGDSAAYFCASSPDSGELFFGEGSRLTVL.

The J gene is TRBJ2-5, the V gene TRBV18; D gene unclear. Trimming stripped 0 bases from V and 5 bases from J, with 13 bases between. This CDR3 is built from 15 residues. Germline values: CDR1 KGHSH, CDR2 LQKENI. CDR3 DNA: TGTGCCAGCTCACCACCTACCCGCCGCCGGGAGACCCAGTACTTC. Its translation: CASSPPTRRRETQYF.

The genes are TRBV28 and TRBJ1-2; D possibly corresponds to TRBD1 (5 bases). CDR3 size: 16 residues. V shed 6 bases and J shed 7 bases, with 24 bases lying between them. The V gene's germline CDR1 is MDHEN and CDR2 SYDVKM. CDR3 in DNA: TGTGCCAGCAGGCCTGGAGGTGGAGGGGTTGTTTTTGGCTACACCTTC. It encodes CASRPGGGGVVFGYTF.

This clone was recorded a few times. The chain carries TRBV5-4 and TRBJ2-5; no clear D gene. With 0 bases removed from V and 5 bases from J, the gap between germline ends came to 14 bases. There are 15 residues in the CDR3. Germline CDR1 is SGHNT and CDR2 is YYREEE (reference sequence). For the CDR3, the DNA is TGTGCCAGCAGCTTGGGGCGGCAGCCCCGGGAGACCCAGTACTTC. It encodes CASSLGRQPRETQYF.

V gene TRBV25-1 combines with J gene TRBJ1-2; 10 bases match TRBD1. Germline-derived CDR1 and CDR2 are MGHDK and SYGVNS. CDR3 length equals 14 residues. The junction had 3 bases not matched to a gene; V was cut back by 3 bases and J by 5 bases. CDR3 in DNA: TGTGCCAGCAGTGAGGGGGACAGGGGTTATGGCTACACCTTC. It encodes CASSEGDRGYGYTF.

This clone has a handful of counts. V is TRBV2 and J is TRBJ1-2, with TRBD1 matching 8 bases. The length of the CDR3 is 14 residues. With 4 bases clipped from V and 8 bases from J, the junction kept 9 bases outside the gene matches. The germline V gene has CDR1 SNHLY and CDR2 FYNNEI. The CDR3 DNA reads TGTGCCAGCAGTGTCGGCAGGGGGCAGGGCGGCTACACCTTC. Protein product: CASSVGRGQGGYTF.

This clone was seen only a few times. The V gene is TRBV30, the J gene TRBJ2-1; 12 bases match TRBD2. CDR3 length equals 16 residues. Unmatched junction bases numbered 6, after V lost 3 bases and J lost 3 bases. Germline V gene sequence: CDR1 GTSNPN, CDR2 SVGIG (reference sequence). CDR3 DNA sequence: TGTGCCTGGAGAGGTACTAGCGGGAGGAACTACAATGAGCAGTTCTTC. It specifies CAWRGTSGRNYNEQFF. Full variable domain (rest looked up from reference TRBV30 and TRBJ2-1): SQTIHQWPATLVQPVGSPLSLECTVEGTSNPNLYWYRQAAGRGLQLLFYSVGIGQISSEVPQNLSASRPQDRQFILSSKKLLLSDSGFYLCAWRGTSGRNYNEQFFGPGTRLTVL.

This clone was counted only a few times. This sequence joins TRBV28 and TRBJ2-7; D gene uncertain. The CDR3 length is 12 residues. Germline V lookup: CDR1 MDHEN, CDR2 SYDVKM. V was trimmed by 5 bases and J by 3 bases, leaving 8 bases between them. Here the CDR3 reads CASSPYRYEQYF. The CDR3 DNA sequence: TGTGCCAGCAGTCCCTACCGCTACGAGCAGTACTTC.

In this sample, this clone turned up a few times. The chain employs TRBV10-2 and TRBJ2-5; no firm D call. The CDR3 has 12 residues. V was trimmed by 0 bases and J by 4 bases, leaving 3 bases between them. The V gene's germline CDR1 is WSHSY and CDR2 SAAADI. Written as DNA, the CDR3 is TGCGCCAGCAGTGAGTCCCGAGAGACCCAGTACTTC. Its translation is CASSESRETQYF.

This clone was detected only a few times. The chain couples TRBV4-1 to TRBJ1-1; no clear D gene. The CDR3 length is 15 residues. Trimming left V 1 base short and J 1 base short, with 10 bases between. Per the germline V gene, CDR1 is MGHRA and CDR2 is YSYEKL. The CDR3 coding sequence is TGCGCCAGCAGCCAAGTTTATGGAGGGAACACTGAAGCTTTCTTT. This codes for CASSQVYGGNTEAFF.

This clone has only a few counts. The rearrangement joins TRBV29-1 to TRBJ2-3; the match to TRBD1 covers 7 bases. CDR1 is SQVTM and CDR2 is ANQGSEA in the germline V gene. The CDR3 is made up of 14 amino acids. V was pared by 2 bases and J by 3 bases, with 5 bases of the junction left unmatched. The CDR3 coding sequence is TGCAGCGTTGAAAAGGGGGCGGCAACAGATACGCAGTATTTT. Amino acid sequence: CSVEKGAATDTQYF.